This T cell receptor beta chain was sequenced for a study of cytomegalovirus exposure and HLA in healthy donors. Study-level findings and limits: The listing of 150 to 200 TCR beta chains classed them as cytomegalovirus-associated. Association of roughly 17,000 TCR beta sequences with HLA alleles was found at 0.05 false discovery rate in a later analysis.

Both 60 Vbeta primers and 13 Jbeta primers went into the PCR. Using immunoSEQ multiplex PCR, the repertoire was profiled, and TCRdb retains in-frame clones only, with some absent. The sample contains about 140,000 clones, roughly four fifths of which appear only once. To note about this clone: The target antigen is unknown.

The sequence derives from a woman in her forties or fifties in good health and CMV-seropositive. Material for sequencing was PBMCs.

The CDR3 nucleotides read TGTGCCAGCAGCTTAATAGGGGGCCGCGAGCAGTACTTC. Translating it yields CASSLIGGREQYF. This chain connects TRBV7-2 to TRBJ2-7, with TRBD1 matching over 7 bases. In germline, CDR1 is SGHTA, CDR2 FQGNSA. Germline trimming cut 2 bases from V and 6 bases from J; bases unmatched to any gene: 4. The CDR3 runs to 13 residues.